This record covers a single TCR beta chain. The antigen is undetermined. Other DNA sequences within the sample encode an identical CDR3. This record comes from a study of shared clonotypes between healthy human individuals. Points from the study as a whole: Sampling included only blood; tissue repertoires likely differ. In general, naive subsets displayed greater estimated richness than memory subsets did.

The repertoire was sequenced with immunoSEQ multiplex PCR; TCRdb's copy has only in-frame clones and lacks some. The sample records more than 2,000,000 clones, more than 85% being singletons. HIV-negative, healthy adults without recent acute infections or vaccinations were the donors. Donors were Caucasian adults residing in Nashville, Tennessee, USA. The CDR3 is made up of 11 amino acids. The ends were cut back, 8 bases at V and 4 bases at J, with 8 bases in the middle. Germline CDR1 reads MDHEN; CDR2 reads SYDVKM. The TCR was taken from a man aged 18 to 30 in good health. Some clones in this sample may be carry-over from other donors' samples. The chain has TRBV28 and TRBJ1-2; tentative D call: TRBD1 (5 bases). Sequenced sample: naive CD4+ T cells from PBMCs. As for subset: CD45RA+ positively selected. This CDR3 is CASGQGYGYTF. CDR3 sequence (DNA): TGTGCCAGCGGGCAGGGCTATGGCTACACCTTC.